This T cell receptor beta chain was found in a study of control samples from healthy donors and cancer patients. Trimming pared 1 base from V and 5 bases from J, leaving 12 bases between. The CDR3 runs 16 residues. Germline V gives CDR1 LGHNA, CDR2 YSLEER. Sequenced by immunoSEQ multiplex PCR; TCRdb stores in-frame clones only, minus some. The table lists tens of thousands of clones, less than 90% of them singletons. Input material: blood. The rearrangement uses TRBV4-3 and TRBJ1-6; no clear D gene. The origin of this receptor is a man aged 55 to 69 in good health. CDR3 protein: CASSQGRGRHNSPLHF. CDR3 coding DNA: TGCGCCAGCAGCCAAGGGAGAGGGAGGCATAATTCACCCCTCCACTTT.